In this sample, the clone carrying this TCR beta chain is medium-sized. As yet, its antigen is unknown. The data originate from a study of T cells in Graves' hyperthyroidism and ophthalmopathy. Across the study: At the time of initial diagnosis and before any treatment, peripheral blood was collected. Findings of the study overall: Blood also showed most of the thyroid clonotypes that were expanded above 0.001.

RNA transcripts yielded amplified TCR beta CDR3 regions. RT-PCR in the first round (using the HTBI primer set) targeted the TCR CDR3. Each CDR3 protein is one row after TCRdb ran MiXCR on the multiplex PCR reads. The data contain about 52,000 distinct CDR3 sequences, 48% of them seen just once; the ten biggest clones take up about 9%. The CDR3 sequence is 13 residues long. The V gene's germline CDR1 is SNHLY and CDR2 FYNNEI. Trimming took 4 bases from V and 10 from J, leaving 14 bases between them. Disease lasting under 3 months, a NOSPECS grade of at least 4, and a Clinical Activity Score of at least 3 were features of the ophthalmopathy patients.

The chain recombines TRBV2 with TRBJ2-1; unclear D gene. The TCR was taken from a woman in her 50s with Graves' ophthalmopathy. Sequencing input: blood. CDR3 amino acids: CASSVPLEIEQFF. DNA of the CDR3: TGTGCCAGCAGTGTACCCTTAGAGATCGAGCAGTTCTTC.